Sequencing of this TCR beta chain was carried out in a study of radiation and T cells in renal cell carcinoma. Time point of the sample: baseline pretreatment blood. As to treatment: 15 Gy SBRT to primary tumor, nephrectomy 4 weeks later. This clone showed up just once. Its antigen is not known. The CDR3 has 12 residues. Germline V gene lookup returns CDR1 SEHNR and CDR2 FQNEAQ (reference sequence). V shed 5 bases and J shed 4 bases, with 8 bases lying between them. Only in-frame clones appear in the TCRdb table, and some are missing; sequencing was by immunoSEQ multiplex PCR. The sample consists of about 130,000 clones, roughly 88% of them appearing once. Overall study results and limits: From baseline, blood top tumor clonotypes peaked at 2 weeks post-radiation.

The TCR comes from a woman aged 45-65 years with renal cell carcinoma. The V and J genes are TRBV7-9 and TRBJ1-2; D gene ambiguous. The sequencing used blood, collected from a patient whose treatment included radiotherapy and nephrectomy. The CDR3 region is CASSATTYGYTF. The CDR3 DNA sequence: TGTGCCAGCAGCGCCACCACCTATGGCTACACCTTC. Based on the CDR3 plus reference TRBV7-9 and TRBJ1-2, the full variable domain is DTGVSQNPRHKITKRGQNVTFRCDPISEHNRLYWYRQTLGQGPEFLTYFQNEAQLEKSRLLSDRFSAERPKGSFSTLEIQRTEQGDSAMYLCASSATTYGYTFGSGTRLTVV.